Following are 23 T cell receptor beta chains from one sample sequenced in a study of shared clonotypes between healthy human individuals. Here immunoSEQ multiplex PCR was the method, and the copy in TCRdb shows in-frame clones only, minus some. The sample lists over a million clones, 75% to 85% seen once, with 0.52% in the top ten. Sequencing was performed on memory CD4+ T cells from PBMCs. Documented subset: CD45RA-negative fraction. The source of these receptors is a man aged 18 to 30 in good health. Some clones in this sample may be carry-over from other donors' samples.

The chain couples TRBV11-2 to TRBJ2-3; maybe TRBD2 (6 bases). CDR3 length equals 14 residues. V lost 2 bases, J lost 3 bases, and 9 bases lay in between. CDR1 SGHAT and CDR2 FQNNGV come from the germline V gene. The CDR3 loop reads CASSLREMTDTQYF. The DNA of the CDR3 is TGTGCCAGCAGCTTACGGGAGATGACAGATACGCAGTATTTT.

The rearrangement links TRBV4-1 to TRBJ2-1; weak D call: TRBD1 (5 bases). CDR3 length equals 16 residues. Trimming took off 4 bases at V and 0 bases at J, with 13 bases between the two ends. Germline assignment: CDR1 MGHRA and CDR2 YSYEKL. For the CDR3, the DNA is TGCGCCAGCAGCCGGGGAACAGGCAGCTCCTACAATGAGCAGTTCTTC. Translating it yields CASSRGTGSSYNEQFF.

The chain couples TRBV25-1 to TRBJ2-5, with D uncertain. V lost 3 bases and J 9 bases, leaving 17 bases between the germline ends. This CDR3 contains 14 residues. In germline, CDR1 is MGHDK, CDR2 SYGVNS. CDR3 sequence (DNA): TGTGCCAGCAGTGATCCCCACCCCCCAGCGTCCCAGTACTTC. Amino acid sequence: CASSDPHPPASQYF.

The rearrangement uses TRBV7-8 and TRBJ1-2; D perhaps matches TRBD1 (6 bases). CDR3 length: 14 residues. V was cut by 3 bases and J by 2 bases, with 10 bases left in between. The germline gives CDR1 SGHVS, CDR2 FQNEAQ. The CDR3 is CASSLGGGNYGYTF. The CDR3 DNA reads TGTGCCAGCAGCTTGGGGGGCGGGAACTATGGCTACACCTTC.

This clone was found a few times. The J gene is TRBJ2-2, the V gene TRBV6-1; D unclear. Germline V gene lookup returns CDR1 MNHNS and CDR2 SASEGT. V gave up 7 bases and J gave up 6 bases, with 12 bases separating them. There are 13 residues in the CDR3. This CDR3 is CASTKLTPGELFF. CDR3 coding DNA: TGTGCCAGCACCAAGTTAACCCCCGGGGAGCTGTTTTTT.

This clone has a handful of counts. Germline is not matched at one junction end, which may reflect a read error. V and J are TRBV11-3 and TRBJ2-1; D is perhaps TRBD1 or TRBD2 (5 bases each). The CDR3 runs to 12 residues. The germline V gene encodes CDR1 SGHNT and CDR2 YENEEA. CDR3: CASSSTAVGVIF. The CDR3 bases are TGTGCCAGCAGCTCGACAGCGGTTGGGGTGATCTTC.

A word on this clone: Other DNA sequences in this specimen translate into the identical CDR3. This rearrangement joins TRBV5-1 to TRBJ2-1; the D is unclear. V was trimmed by 0 bases and J by 1 base, leaving 8 bases between them. Germline V gene lookup returns CDR1 SGHRS and CDR2 YFSETQ. The CDR3 is made up of 15 amino acids. CDR3 residues: CASSLVGGSYNEQFF. CDR3 DNA sequence: TGCGCCAGCAGCTTGGTTGGCGGTTCCTACAATGAGCAGTTCTTC.

This clone was recorded only once. The rearrangement links TRBV18 to TRBJ2-5, with TRBD1 identical over 7 bases. Germline loops: CDR1 KGHSH, CDR2 LQKENI. Losses at the gene ends were 2 bases for V and 2 bases for J; bases not matched to a gene: 5. The CDR3 contains 15 residues. The CDR3 spells CASSPRSGQQETQYF. DNA for the CDR3: TGTGCCAGCTCACCAAGGTCGGGACAGCAAGAGACCCAGTACTTC.

The rearrangement links TRBV27 to TRBJ2-7, with TRBD2 identical over 7 bases. Germline CDR1 reads MNHEY; CDR2 reads SMNVEV (reference sequence). The CDR3 is 15 residues long. The V gene end was trimmed by 1 base and the J gene end by 2 bases; junction bases not matched to a gene: 5. CDR3 sequence (DNA): TGTGCCAGCAGTTTATTTAGCGGGCAGACCTACGAGCAGTACTTC. This codes for CASSLFSGQTYEQYF.

V and J are TRBV5-4 and TRBJ2-1; 10 bases line up with TRBD1. CDR1 and CDR2 (germline): SGHNT, YYREEE (reference sequence). V lost 4 bases and J lost 8; bases outside the gene matches: 12. This CDR3 is built from 16 residues. CDR3 bases: TGTGCCAGCAGCGGGATCCGGGACAGGGGTTTCGATGAGCAGTTCTTC. This gives the protein CASSGIRDRGFDEQFF.

As concerns this clone: Different DNA sequences within this sample yield the same CDR3. This chain uses TRBV5-6 with TRBJ1-1; D unclear. Germline CDR1 is SGHDT and CDR2 is YYEEEE. CDR3 size: 14 residues. V gave up 0 bases and J gave up 1 base, with 7 bases separating them. CDR3 in amino acids: CASSLGAGNTEAFF. Written as DNA, the CDR3 is TGTGCCAGCAGCTTGGGGGCAGGGAACACTGAAGCTTTCTTT.

The rearrangement uses TRBV15 and TRBJ1-2; no definite D call. V lost 0 bases and J 6 bases, leaving 14 bases between the germline ends. CDR3 length: 15 residues. In germline, CDR1 is LNHNV, CDR2 YYDKDF (reference sequence). The CDR3 is CATSRDQSGRNGYTF. The CDR3 coding sequence is TGTGCCACCAGCAGAGATCAGTCGGGGAGGAATGGCTACACCTTC.

Comments on this clone: A far more abundant clone sits one base away, making this likely a read error. Additional DNA sequences in this sample encode the identical CDR3. The chain joins TRBV28 to TRBJ1-1; 7 bases line up with TRBD1. This CDR3 comprises 13 residues. Trimming took 6 bases from V and 2 from J; bases not matched to a gene: 3. The germline V gene has CDR1 MDHEN and CDR2 SYDVKM. This chain's CDR3 is CASRRQGNTEAFF. For the CDR3, the DNA is TGTGCCAGCAGGCGACAGGGTAACACTGAAGCTTTCTTT.

V usage is TRBV5-1 and J usage is TRBJ1-2; weak D call: TRBD1 (5 bases). Germline CDR1 and CDR2: SGHRS and YFSETQ. V was cut by 2 bases and J by 6 bases, with 14 bases left in between. The CDR3 is 14 amino acids. The CDR3 reads CASSLRDGTDGYTF. CDR3 bases: TGCGCCAGCAGCTTACGGGACGGGACCGATGGCTACACCTTC.

The rearrangement joins TRBV28 to TRBJ2-5, with 8 bases lining up with TRBD2. Trimming at V came to 9 bases and at J to 2 bases, leaving 11 bases not matched to a gene. Germline CDR1 reads MDHEN; CDR2 reads SYDVKM. The CDR3 extends over 15 amino acids. This chain's CDR3 is CASRRAGEAQETQYF. CDR3 nucleotides: TGTGCCAGTCGCCGAGCGGGAGAGGCTCAAGAGACCCAGTACTTC.

The rearrangement joins TRBV5-1 to TRBJ2-5; D is uncertain. Germline loops: CDR1 SGHRS, CDR2 YFSETQ. The CDR3 contains 15 residues. Trimming removed 5 bases at V and 1 base at J, with 15 bases between. This CDR3 is CASRRVPVTQETQYF. Here the CDR3 DNA reads TGCGCCAGCAGAAGGGTCCCCGTTACCCAAGAGACCCAGTACTTC.

This clone was seen only once. The rearrangement uses TRBV30 and TRBJ2-1; D is uncertain. CDR1 is GTSNPN and CDR2 is SVGIG in the germline V gene (reference sequence). V was shortened by 6 bases and J by 2 bases, with 5 bases between the two germline ends. This CDR3 has 11 amino acids. Written as DNA, the CDR3 is TGTGCCTGTTTGACCTACAATGAGCAGTTCTTC. It is translated as CACLTYNEQFF. The whole variable domain, remainder taken from reference TRBV30 and TRBJ2-1, is SQTIHQWPATLVQPVGSPLSLECTVEGTSNPNLYWYRQAAGRGLQLLFYSVGIGQISSEVPQNLSASRPQDRQFILSSKKLLLSDSGFYLCACLTYNEQFFGPGTRLTVL.

Written as DNA, the CDR3 is TGTGCCAGCAGTGCTAGAGACACCGGGGAGCTGTTTTTT. This encodes CASSARDTGELFF. The chain has TRBV6-1 and TRBJ2-2; D uncertain. V lost 4 bases, J lost 3 bases, and 6 bases lay in between. Germline V gene lookup returns CDR1 MNHNS and CDR2 SASEGT. CDR3 length: 13 amino acids.

The chain is built from TRBV18 and TRBJ1-5; TRBD1 agrees at 7 bases. The CDR3 runs 15 residues. The trim removed 3 bases at V and 0 bases at J, leaving 2 bases unmatched. Germline V gives CDR1 KGHSH, CDR2 LQKENI. The CDR3 DNA follows: TGTGCCAGCTCACCCGGGACAGTTAGCAATCAGCCCCAGCATTTT. This translates into CASSPGTVSNQPQHF.

The V call is TRBV4-1, the J call TRBJ1-4; D unclear. The CDR3 spans 15 residues. V lost 2 bases to trimming and J lost 6 bases, with 13 bases between them. Germline-derived CDR1 and CDR2 are MGHRA and YSYEKL. CDR3 nucleotides: TGCGCCAGCAGCCAATCTGTACAGACTTATGAAAAACTGTTTTTT. Translated, it gives CASSQSVQTYEKLFF.

V is TRBV7-9 and J is TRBJ2-1, with a weak D call TRBD2 (5 bases). Trimming pared 5 bases from V and 0 bases from J, leaving 11 bases between. The CDR3 loop spans 15 amino acids. Germline V gene lookup returns CDR1 SEHNR and CDR2 FQNEAQ (reference sequence). CDR3 in DNA: TGTGCCAGCAGCCCGCGGGCGAGCTCCTACAATGAGCAGTTCTTC. It is translated as CASSPRASSYNEQFF.

The chain carries TRBV30 and TRBJ2-5; 11 nucleotides match TRBD2. The last part of the DNA fits TRBJ2-7 better; the J call may be wrong. CDR1 and CDR2 (germline): GTSNPN, SVGIG (reference sequence). The CDR3 extends over 15 amino acids. DNA of the CDR3: TGTGCCTGGAAAGCACTAGCGGGAGTACCCCACGAGCAGTACTTC. It translates to CAWKALAGVPHEQYF.

This sequence joins TRBV6-1 and TRBJ1-2, with D uncertain. The CDR3 spans 12 residues. V was pared by 4 bases and J by 3 bases, with 6 bases between. Germline loops: CDR1 MNHNS, CDR2 SASEGT. The CDR3 coding sequence is TGTGCCAGCAGTGTACAAGACTATGGCTACACCTTC. It codes for CASSVQDYGYTF.